The 7 T cell receptor beta chains presented below share a single source sample, sequenced in a study of tissue T cells after allogeneic stem cell transplantation. TCRdb's table, derived via immunoSEQ multiplex PCR, lists solely in-frame clones and lacks some. The top ten clones hold roughly 7.1% of a sample with 20,000 to 30,000 clones, roughly 70% of them seen once. This material consisted of tissue from the ileum, taken at autopsy. All receptors come from a female donor at least 60 years old with lung cancer.

The chain combines TRBV30 with TRBJ2-7; 9 positions match TRBD2. CDR1 is GTSNPN, CDR2 SVGIG, per germline (reference sequence). The V gene end was trimmed by 4 bases and the J gene end by 3 bases; junction bases not matched to a gene: 7. The CDR3 consists of 14 residues. This CDR3 reads CAWTAGGGYYEQYF. CDR3 nucleotide sequence: TGTGCCTGGACCGCGGGAGGGGGTTACTACGAGCAGTACTTC.

This chain uses TRBV29-1 with TRBJ1-4, with a tentative D call TRBD1 (6 bases). This CDR3 region has 13 residues. Germline V CDR1 and CDR2: SQVTM, ANQGSEA. V was trimmed by 6 bases and J by 8 bases, leaving 16 bases between them. Here the CDR3 DNA reads TGCAGCGTGGCAGGGGCAACCCGGGAAAAACTGTTTTTT. Protein product: CSVAGATREKLFF.

This rearrangement joins TRBV29-1 to TRBJ2-1, with D tentatively TRBD2 (7 bases). Trimming stripped 6 bases from V and 4 bases from J, with 16 bases between. The CDR3 length is 14 residues. Germline assignment: CDR1 SQVTM and CDR2 ANQGSEA. The CDR3 bases are TGCAGCGTCCCGGGGGAGGGGGTGTACAATGAGCAGTTCTTC. Amino acid sequence: CSVPGEGVYNEQFF.

This chain connects TRBV18 to TRBJ1-1; possible D gene TRBD1, 5 bases. Germline values: CDR1 KGHSH, CDR2 LQKENI. V shed 1 base and J shed 3 bases, with 21 bases lying between them. This CDR3 comprises 18 residues. In DNA form, the CDR3 reads TGTGCCAGCTCACCACAAGGACGGGCCAGGGTAGGGCACACTGAAGCTTTCTTT. This sequence encodes CASSPQGRARVGHTEAFF.

The chain has TRBV30 and TRBJ1-4; perhaps TRBD1 as D (5 bases). Trimming pared 2 bases from V and 8 bases from J, leaving 18 bases between. This CDR3 has 15 amino acids. CDR1 and CDR2 (germline): GTSNPN, SVGIG (reference sequence). The CDR3: CAWSPNMEPGEKLFF. CDR3 coding DNA: TGTGCCTGGAGTCCCAACATGGAACCAGGGGAAAAACTGTTTTTT. The variable domain in full, with the rest retrieved from reference TRBV30 and TRBJ1-4, is SQTIHQWPATLVQPVGSPLSLECTVEGTSNPNLYWYRQAAGRGLQLLFYSVGIGQISSEVPQNLSASRPQDRQFILSSKKLLLSDSGFYLCAWSPNMEPGEKLFFGSGTQLSVL.

J is TRBJ2-2 and V is TRBV4-3; D unresolved. Germline lookup yields CDR1 LGHNA and CDR2 YSLEER. The V end was cut by 0 bases, the J end by 6 bases, with 8 bases between. The CDR3 is 14 amino acids. The CDR3 reads CASSQEGGPGELFF. As DNA, the CDR3 is TGCGCCAGCAGCCAAGAAGGTGGACCCGGGGAGCTGTTTTTT.

The rearrangement uses TRBV27 and TRBJ1-6; D is unresolved. This CDR3 contains 14 residues. V gave up 5 bases and J gave up 2 bases, with 7 bases separating them. In germline, CDR1 is MNHEY, CDR2 SMNVEV (reference sequence). This CDR3 reads CASSDPPYNSPLHF. In nucleotides, the CDR3 is TGTGCCAGCAGTGACCCGCCCTATAATTCACCCCTCCACTTT.